This section outlines one T cell receptor (beta chain) sequence together with its context. Using immunoSEQ multiplex PCR, the repertoire was profiled, and TCRdb retains in-frame clones only, with some absent. There are tens of thousands of clones in the sample; around 81% occur only once, and 3.5% to 5.5% lies in the top ten. The sample belongs to a study of T cells in localized non-small cell lung cancer. The CDR3 is made up of 14 amino acids. The junction had 3 bases not matched to a gene; V was cut back by 4 bases and J by 2 bases. Germline CDR1 and CDR2: SGDLS and YYNGEE. The sample was PBMCs, taken before any cancer treatment. This receptor was identified in a woman aged 40-69 years with stage II lung adenocarcinoma. The J gene is TRBJ1-2, the V gene TRBV9; 9 bases match TRBD1. The CDR3 nucleotides read TGTGCCAGCAGCTTTGGGACAGGGAACTATGGCTACACCTTC. Residues: CASSFGTGNYGYTF.